Listed below are T cell receptor beta chains from one sample, sequenced in a study of CD8+ T cells in alopecia areata. Only in-frame clones appear in the TCRdb table, and some are missing; sequencing was by immunoSEQ multiplex PCR. The sample has about 260,000 clones, 45% to 70% seen once. The sample in question was CD4+ T cells sorted from blood, obtained at roughly week 53, from a patient treated with tofacitinib. The receptors were sampled from a human donor with alopecia areata. CDR3s include the opening cysteine and the closing phenylalanine or tryptophan. A D gene is named only where the DNA matches it firmly. Clone size is shown for a subset of rows, as once, few, many or a class of expanded clone.

15	NA	TRBV30	TRBJ1-2	NA	TGTGCCTGGAGCACCGCGGGACGTTCGAACTATGGCTACACCTTC	CAWSTAGRSNYGYTF
13	NA	TRBV2	TRBJ2-5	NA	TGTGCCAGCAACGGCAGGGGAGGGGAGACCCAGTACTTC	CASNGRGGETQYF
14	NA	TRBV4-1	TRBJ2-7	NA	TGCGCCAGCAGCCAAGAAAGGACATTAGGCGAGCAGTACTTC	CASSQERTLGEQYF
15	NA	TRBV6-5	TRBJ1-2	NA	TGTGCCAGCAGTCGGGGGGGCGGGAGTCTCAGGGGCTACACCTTC	CASSRGGGSLRGYTF
12	NA	TRBV10-3	TRBJ1-2	few	TGTGCCATCGAACAGGGCAACTATGGCTACACCTTC	CAIEQGNYGYTF
12	NA	TRBV18	TRBJ2-3	few	TGTGCCAGCTCACCACAGGGAGATACGCAGTATTTT	CASSPQGDTQYF
15	NA	TRBV25-1	TRBJ2-7	once	TGTGCCAGCAAAGCAATTGGGGTTTCGGTCTACGAGCAGTACTTC	CASKAIGVSVYEQYF
13	NA	TRBV5-1	TRBJ1-1	NA	TGCGCCAGCAGCTTGGGATTGGCCACTGAAGCTTTCTTT	CASSLGLATEAFF
13	NA	TRBV5-6	TRBJ2-3	few	TGTGCCAGCAGCGGGAGTCGGGGAGATACGCAGTATTTT	CASSGSRGDTQYF
13	TRBD2	TRBV29-1	TRBJ2-1	NA	TGCAGCGTTGATTATCGGGGAGGGTATGAGCAGTTCTTC	CSVDYRGGYEQFF
16	TRBD1	TRBV4-2	TRBJ2-1	NA	TGTGCCAGCAGCCAAGTGGTCCAGGGGGCTTACAATGAGCAGTTCTTC	CASSQVVQGAYNEQFF
12	NA	TRBV18	TRBJ1-1	few	TGTGCCAGCTCACCATCGAACACTGAAGCTTTCTTT	CASSPSNTEAFF
19	TRBD1	TRBV10-2	TRBJ1-5	NA	TGCGCCAGCAGTGACCCGGACAGGGGGCTGAGATATAGCAATCAGCCCCAGCATTTT	CASSDPDRGLRYSNQPQHF
15	NA	TRBV7-2	TRBJ2-5	NA	TGTGCCAGCACGACGGGGCCCACTCCCCAAGAGACCCAGTACTTC	CASTTGPTPQETQYF
15	NA	TRBV5-4	TRBJ1-6	NA	TGTGCCAGCAGCTGGACGGGCTCCTATAATTCACCCCTCCACTTT	CASSWTGSYNSPLHF
12	NA	TRBV25-1	TRBJ1-6	NA	TGTGCCAGCAGAGGACTTCATTCACCCCTCCACTTT	CASRGLHSPLHF